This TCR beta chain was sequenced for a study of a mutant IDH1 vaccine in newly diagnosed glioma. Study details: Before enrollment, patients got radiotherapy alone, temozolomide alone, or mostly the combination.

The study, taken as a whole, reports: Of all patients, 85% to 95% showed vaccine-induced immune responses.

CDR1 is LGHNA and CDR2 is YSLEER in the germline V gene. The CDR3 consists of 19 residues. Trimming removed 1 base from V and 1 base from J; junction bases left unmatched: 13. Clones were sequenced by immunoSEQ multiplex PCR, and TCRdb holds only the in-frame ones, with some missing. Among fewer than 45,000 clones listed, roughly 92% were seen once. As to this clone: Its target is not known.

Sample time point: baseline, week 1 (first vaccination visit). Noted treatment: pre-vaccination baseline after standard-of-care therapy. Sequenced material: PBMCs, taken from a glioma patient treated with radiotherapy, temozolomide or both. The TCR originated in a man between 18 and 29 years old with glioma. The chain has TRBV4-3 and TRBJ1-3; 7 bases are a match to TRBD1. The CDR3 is CASSQVTPRDRLSGNTIYF. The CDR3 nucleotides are TGCGCCAGCAGCCAAGTTACTCCTCGGGACAGACTTTCTGGAAACACCATATATTTT.